Included here is one T cell receptor (beta chain) sequence, with context. Its specificity is not known. The CDR3 has 13 residues. From germline, CDR1 is LNHDA and CDR2 SQIVND (reference sequence). V lost 0 bases and J 3 bases, leaving 2 bases between the germline ends. The sample is drawn from a study of identical twins. Whole-study findings and limits: Out-of-frame alpha sequences shared by twins were enriched for low generation probability. Sequences that were beta out-of-frame showed weaker excess twin sharing.

MiXCR was run by TCRdb on the 5' RACE reads, yielding one entry per CDR3 protein. The data contain 350,000 to 600,000 distinct CDR3 sequences, 14% of them singletons. Separately, the same data were catalogued under a study of yellow fever vaccine responses in identical twins.

The chain employs TRBV19 and TRBJ2-2; no clear D. The sequenced sample was CD4+ T cells sorted from blood. This receptor was identified in a woman aged 18-30 years in good health. CDR3 sequence reads: CASSIDDTGELFF. The CDR3 DNA follows: TGTGCCAGTAGTATAGATGACACCGGGGAGCTGTTTTTT. Together with reference TRBV19 and TRBJ2-2, the CDR3 gives the full variable domain: DGGITQSPKYLFRKEGQNVTLSCEQNLNHDAMYWYRQDPGQGLRLIYYSQIVNDFQKGDIAEGYSVSREKKESFPLTVTSAQKNPTAFYLCASSIDDTGELFFGEGSRLTVL.